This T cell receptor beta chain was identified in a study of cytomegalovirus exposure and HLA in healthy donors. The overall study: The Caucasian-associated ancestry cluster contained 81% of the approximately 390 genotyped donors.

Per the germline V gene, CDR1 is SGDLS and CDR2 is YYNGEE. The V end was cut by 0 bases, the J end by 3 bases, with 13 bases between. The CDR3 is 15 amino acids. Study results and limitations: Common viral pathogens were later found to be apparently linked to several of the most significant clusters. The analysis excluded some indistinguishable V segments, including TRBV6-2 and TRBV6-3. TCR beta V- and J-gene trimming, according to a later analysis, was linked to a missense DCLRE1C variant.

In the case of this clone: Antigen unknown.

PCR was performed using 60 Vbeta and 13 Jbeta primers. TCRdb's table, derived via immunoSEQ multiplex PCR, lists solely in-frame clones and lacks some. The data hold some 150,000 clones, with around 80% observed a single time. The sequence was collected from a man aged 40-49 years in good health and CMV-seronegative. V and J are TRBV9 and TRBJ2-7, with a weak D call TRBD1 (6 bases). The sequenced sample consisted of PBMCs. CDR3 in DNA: TGTGCCAGCAGCGTAGCCCCCACAGGGAACTACGAGCAGTACTTC. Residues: CASSVAPTGNYEQYF.